This TCR beta chain was found in a study of prognosis after radiotherapy for stage I lung cancer. On the study more broadly: Approximately 14 of the patients were found to have newly diagnosed primary stage I lung tumors, and several were living with oligometastatic NSCLC after surgical resection of the primary tumor.

By share of the sample, this clonotype is large. Its antigen remains unidentified. Two-round multiplex PCR on genomic DNA was the method by which TCR beta CDR3 was amplified. First-round PCR employed TRBV- and TRBJ-specific primers for each gene. TCRdb itself ran the multiplex PCR reads through MiXCR, one entry per CDR3 protein. The sample has some 34,000 distinct CDR3 sequences, nearly 35% seen once. Study-level points and caveats: Tumor specificity of expanded TCR clones went undetermined.

Germline CDR1 is DFQATT and CDR2 is SNEGSKA (reference sequence). The length of the CDR3 is 14 residues. The V and J ends lost 0 bases and 10 bases respectively, with 16 bases between them. The source was PBMCs, collected before or after stereotactic body radiation therapy (not recorded which). The rearrangement joins TRBV20-1 to TRBJ2-1, with D possibly matching TRBD2 (5 bases). The clonotype originates from a donor older than 45 with non-small cell lung cancer. CDR3 sequence reads: CSARDAISGKEQFF. In DNA, the CDR3 is TGCAGTGCTAGAGACGCCATTTCCGGGAAGGAGCAGTTCTTC.